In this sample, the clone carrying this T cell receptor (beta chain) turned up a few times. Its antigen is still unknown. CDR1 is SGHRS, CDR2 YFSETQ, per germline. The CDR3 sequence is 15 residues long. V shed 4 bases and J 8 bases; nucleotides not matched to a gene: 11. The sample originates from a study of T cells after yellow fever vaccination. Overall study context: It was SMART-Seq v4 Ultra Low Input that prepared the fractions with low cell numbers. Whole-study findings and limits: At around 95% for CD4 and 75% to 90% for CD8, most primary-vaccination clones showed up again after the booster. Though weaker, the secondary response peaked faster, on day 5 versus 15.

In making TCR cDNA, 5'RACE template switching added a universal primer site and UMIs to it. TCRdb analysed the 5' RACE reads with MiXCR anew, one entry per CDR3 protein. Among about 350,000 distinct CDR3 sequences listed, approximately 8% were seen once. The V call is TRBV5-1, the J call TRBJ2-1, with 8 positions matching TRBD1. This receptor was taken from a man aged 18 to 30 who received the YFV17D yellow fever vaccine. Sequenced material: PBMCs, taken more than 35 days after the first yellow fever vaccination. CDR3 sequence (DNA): TGCGCCAGCAGCCCCGGAGGACAGGGTAGCGATGAGCAGTTCTTC. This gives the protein CASSPGGQGSDEQFF.